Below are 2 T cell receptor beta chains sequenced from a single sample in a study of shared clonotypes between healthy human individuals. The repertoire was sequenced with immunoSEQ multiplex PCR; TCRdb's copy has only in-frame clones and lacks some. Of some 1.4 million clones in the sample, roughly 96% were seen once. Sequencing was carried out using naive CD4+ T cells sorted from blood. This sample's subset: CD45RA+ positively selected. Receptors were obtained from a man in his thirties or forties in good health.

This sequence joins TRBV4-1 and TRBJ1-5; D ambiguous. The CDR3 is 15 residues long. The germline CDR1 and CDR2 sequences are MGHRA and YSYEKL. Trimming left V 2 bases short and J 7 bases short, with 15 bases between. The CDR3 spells CASSQHPGSGQPQHF. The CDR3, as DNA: TGCGCCAGCAGCCAACATCCGGGGAGTGGGCAGCCCCAGCATTTT.

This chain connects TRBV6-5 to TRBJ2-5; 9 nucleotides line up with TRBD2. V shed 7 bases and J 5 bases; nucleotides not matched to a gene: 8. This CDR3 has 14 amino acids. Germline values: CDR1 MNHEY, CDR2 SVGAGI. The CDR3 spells CASKRGALEETQYF. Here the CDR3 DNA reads TGTGCCAGCAAGCGGGGGGCCTTGGAGGAGACCCAGTACTTC.